The 22 T cell receptor beta chains listed next were all sequenced from one sample in a study of technical replicates of blood from a handful of donors. Some clones are missing from TCRdb's copy, which holds only in-frame ones; the method was immunoSEQ multiplex PCR. The data show 75,000 to 100,000 clones, over 80% seen once. Sequencing input: T cells isolated from PBMCs. The receptors shown here come from a human donor in good health.

The chain carries TRBV11-2 and TRBJ2-7, with 13 bases that match TRBD2. The CDR3 consists of 16 residues. V gave up 5 bases and J gave up 4 bases; unmatched junction bases: 8. The germline V gene has CDR1 SGHAT and CDR2 FQNNGV. CDR3 in DNA: TGTGCCAGCAGCGGAGGACTAGCGGGAGACCATTACGAGCAGTACTTC. This encodes CASSGGLAGDHYEQYF.

The chain uses TRBV6-5 and TRBJ2-3; tentative D call: TRBD1 (6 bases). V was pared by 8 bases and J by 0 bases, with 12 bases between. The CDR3 has 14 residues. Germline-derived CDR1 and CDR2 are MNHEY and SVGAGI. The CDR3 nucleotides read TGTGCCAGCGGAAACAGGGATAGCACAGATACGCAGTATTTT. Its translation: CASGNRDSTDTQYF.

The rearrangement links TRBV10-3 to TRBJ2-3; 9 positions match TRBD2. After removal of 6 bases from V and 0 bases from J, the junction contained 4 bases not matched to a gene. CDR3 length: 15 residues. Germline CDR1 and CDR2: ENHRY and SYGVKD. The CDR3 coding sequence is TGTGCCATCAGCCCTAGCGGGATAAGCACAGATACGCAGTATTTT. Amino acid sequence: CAISPSGISTDTQYF.

V and J are TRBV2 and TRBJ1-2; 12 nucleotides align to TRBD1. V was clipped by 8 bases and J by 4 bases; unmatched bases: 17. The germline CDR1 and CDR2 sequences are SNHLY and FYNNEI. The CDR3 runs to 18 residues. CDR3 protein: CASSGTGGRNTTPYGYTF. The CDR3 DNA reads TGTGCCAGCTCAGGGACAGGGGGCCGGAACACAACGCCCTATGGCTACACCTTC.

The rearrangement uses TRBV11-2 and TRBJ1-4; D not resolved. The V end was cut by 1 base, the J end by 7 bases, with 7 bases between. Germline V gene data show CDR1 as SGHAT and CDR2 as FQNNGV. The CDR3 runs 13 residues. CDR3 sequence reads: CASSLARFEKLFF. CDR3 sequence (DNA): TGTGCCAGCAGCTTAGCCAGATTTGAAAAACTGTTTTTT.

J is TRBJ1-4 and V is TRBV2, with D perhaps matching TRBD1 (6 bases). V was clipped by 4 bases and J by 3 bases, with 12 bases between them. This CDR3 has 15 residues. Germline CDR1 is SNHLY and CDR2 is FYNNEI. CDR3 DNA sequence: TGTGCCAGCAGTGTTCCGGGACAAGCTAATGAAAAACTGTTTTTT. Protein sequence: CASSVPGQANEKLFF.

CDR3 nucleotides: TGCGCCAGAATCCCCGGGGCAGGGGTTAGCGGGGACACCGGGGAGCTGTTTTTT. This encodes CARIPGAGVSGDTGELFF. The rearrangement uses TRBV5-1 and TRBJ2-2; 8 bases match TRBD2. V was pared by 8 bases and J by 3 bases, with 18 bases of the junction left unmatched. This CDR3 is built from 18 residues. Germline CDR1 reads SGHRS; CDR2 reads YFSETQ. The full variable domain, in which reference TRBV5-1 and TRBJ2-2 provide the parts outside the CDR3, is KAGVTQTPRYLIKTRGQQVTLSCSPISGHRSVSWYQQTPGQGLQFLFEYFSETQRNKGNFPGRFSGRQFSNSRSEMNVSTLELGDSALYLCARIPGAGVSGDTGELFFGEGSRLTVL.

This chain joins TRBV6-6 and TRBJ1-1; no clear D gene. Germline assignment: CDR1 MNHNY and CDR2 SVGAGI (reference sequence). V lost 7 bases and J 0 bases, leaving 12 bases between the germline ends. The CDR3 is 14 residues long. This CDR3 is CASISWRLNTEAFF. The CDR3 DNA reads TGTGCCAGCATATCTTGGCGGTTGAACACTGAAGCTTTCTTT.

In this sample, this clone turned up once. The chain links TRBV27 to TRBJ1-2; TRBD1 might be the D (5 bases). The ends were cut back, 0 bases at V and 7 bases at J, with 9 bases in the middle. From germline, CDR1 is MNHEY and CDR2 SMNVEV (reference sequence). This CDR3 has 13 amino acids. The chain's CDR3 is CASSLSGGGGYTF. DNA for the CDR3: TGTGCCAGCAGTTTATCCGGCGGGGGTGGCTACACCTTC.

The chain recombines TRBV7-9 with TRBJ2-1; D call uncertain. Germline V gene lookup returns CDR1 SEHNR and CDR2 FQNEAQ (reference sequence). The CDR3 spans 13 residues. V was clipped by 8 bases and J by 3 bases, with 11 bases between them. The CDR3 bases are TGTGCCAGCGCAACCACGGGCTACAATGAGCAGTTCTTC. Translation gives CASATTGYNEQFF.

The rearrangement links TRBV27 to TRBJ2-4; a weak D match, TRBD1 (5 bases). CDR3 length: 14 residues. V lost 8 bases and J 0 bases, leaving 11 bases between the germline ends. The germline CDR1 and CDR2 sequences are MNHEY and SMNVEV (reference sequence). Here the CDR3 reads CASDRTLAKNIQYF. DNA of the CDR3: TGTGCCAGCGATAGGACATTAGCCAAAAACATTCAGTACTTC.

The J gene is TRBJ2-7, the V gene TRBV2; 8 nucleotides align to TRBD2. Germline-derived CDR1 and CDR2 are SNHLY and FYNNEI. The CDR3 has 13 residues. After removal of 7 bases from V and 4 bases from J, the junction contained 6 bases not matched to a gene. CDR3 DNA sequence: TGTGCCAGCAAAACTAGCGGAGGGTACGAGCAGTACTTC. It encodes CASKTSGGYEQYF.

The J gene is TRBJ1-2, the V gene TRBV7-8; D might be TRBD1 (5 bases). This CDR3 has 17 amino acids. Germline loops: CDR1 SGHVS, CDR2 FQNEAQ. V lost 1 base and J 2 bases, leaving 17 bases between the germline ends. DNA for the CDR3: TGTGCCAGCAGCTTAGTATTCCGACAGATCCTGAACTATGGCTACACCTTC. Translation gives CASSLVFRQILNYGYTF.

This clone showed up just once. V usage is TRBV28 and J usage is TRBJ1-4; 9 bases fit TRBD1. Germline V gives CDR1 MDHEN, CDR2 SYDVKM. This CDR3 is 15 amino acids long. V lost 8 bases to trimming and J lost 8 bases; unmatched junction nucleotides: 12. The CDR3 region has the DNA TGTGCCAGCCTTTCCCCGGGACAGGGTTCGGAAAAACTGTTTTTT. Translation gives CASLSPGQGSEKLFF.

In DNA form, the CDR3 reads TGTGCCAGCAGTTTACTGGAGGGAGGAAACATTCAGTACTTC. Translation: CASSLLEGGNIQYF. The J gene is TRBJ2-4, the V gene TRBV27, with D possibly TRBD2 on 6 matching bases. The germline V gene has CDR1 MNHEY and CDR2 SMNVEV (reference sequence). V was shortened by 2 bases and J by 6 bases, with 11 bases between the two germline ends. CDR3 length equals 14 residues.

In its sample, this clone was seen a few times. This chain connects TRBV25-1 to TRBJ1-1; D is unresolved. There are 13 residues in the CDR3. Germline-derived CDR1 and CDR2 are MGHDK and SYGVNS. Trimming stripped 0 bases from V and 5 bases from J, with 7 bases between. CDR3 amino acids: CASSEYTGTEAFF. The CDR3 region has the DNA TGTGCCAGCAGTGAATATACGGGAACTGAAGCTTTCTTT.

V usage is TRBV6-5 and J usage is TRBJ2-3; 10 bases line up with TRBD1. Germline V gives CDR1 MNHEY, CDR2 SVGAGI. The ends lost 0 bases at V and 5 bases at J; junction bases unmatched: 5. CDR3 size: 16 residues. Here the CDR3 reads CASSYSVDRGRDTQYF. The CDR3 bases are TGTGCCAGCAGTTACTCTGTCGACAGGGGGCGAGATACGCAGTATTTT.

This chain uses TRBV6-5 with TRBJ2-7, with TRBD1 matching 8 bases. Germline CDR1 is MNHEY and CDR2 is SVGAGI. CDR3 size: 15 residues. V lost 3 bases and J lost 2; bases outside the gene matches: 6. Here the CDR3 DNA reads TGTGCCAGCAGTTATTCTGTGGGACAGGCCTACGAGCAGTACTTC. Residues: CASSYSVGQAYEQYF.

V and J are TRBV9 and TRBJ1-6; possible D gene TRBD1, 5 bases. V was pared by 2 bases and J by 10 bases, with 19 bases between. Germline-derived CDR1 and CDR2 are SGDLS and YYNGEE. The CDR3 totals 16 residues. The CDR3 DNA follows: TGTGCCAGCAGCGTCTCCGGGGGGGTTAATGGGTCACCCCTCCACTTT. As protein: CASSVSGGVNGSPLHF.

The chain employs TRBV7-9 and TRBJ2-7; D ambiguous. V lost 4 bases and J lost 0, with 13 bases in between. Germline CDR1 SEHNR, CDR2 FQNEAQ (reference sequence). The CDR3 runs to 15 residues. DNA of the CDR3: TGTGCCAGCAGCTCCTGGGCCCCGAGCTCCTACGAGCAGTACTTC. Translation gives CASSSWAPSSYEQYF.

In this sample, this clone turned up once. This chain connects TRBV6-5 to TRBJ2-7; D perhaps matches TRBD1 (6 bases). The germline gives CDR1 MNHEY, CDR2 SVGAGI. V lost 7 bases, J lost 7 bases, and 11 bases lay in between. The CDR3 sequence is 11 residues long. The CDR3 region is CASTTQGEQYF. CDR3 nucleotide sequence: TGTGCCAGCACTACCCAGGGGGAGCAGTACTTC.

The chain recombines TRBV4-1 with TRBJ2-2; 7 bases align to TRBD1. The germline gives CDR1 MGHRA, CDR2 YSYEKL. CDR3 length equals 15 residues. V shed 1 base and J 1 base; nucleotides not matched to a gene: 0. CDR3 nucleotide sequence: TGCGCCAGCAGCCAAGGGGACAGGAACACCGGGGAGCTGTTTTTT. This gives the protein CASSQGDRNTGELFF.